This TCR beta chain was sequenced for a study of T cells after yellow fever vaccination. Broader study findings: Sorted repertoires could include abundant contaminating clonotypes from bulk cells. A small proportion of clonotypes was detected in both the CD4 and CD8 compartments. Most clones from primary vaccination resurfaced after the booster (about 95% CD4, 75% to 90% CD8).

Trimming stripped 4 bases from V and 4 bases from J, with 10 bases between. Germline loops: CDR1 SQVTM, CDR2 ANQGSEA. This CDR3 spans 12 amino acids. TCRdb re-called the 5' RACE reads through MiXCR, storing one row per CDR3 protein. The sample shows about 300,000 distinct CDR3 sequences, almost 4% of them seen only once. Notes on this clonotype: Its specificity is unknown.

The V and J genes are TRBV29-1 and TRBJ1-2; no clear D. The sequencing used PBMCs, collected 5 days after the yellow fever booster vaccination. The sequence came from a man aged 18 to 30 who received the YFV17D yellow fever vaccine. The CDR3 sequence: CSVGRAGYGYTF. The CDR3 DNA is TGCAGCGTTGGGCGCGCGGGCTATGGCTACACCTTC.